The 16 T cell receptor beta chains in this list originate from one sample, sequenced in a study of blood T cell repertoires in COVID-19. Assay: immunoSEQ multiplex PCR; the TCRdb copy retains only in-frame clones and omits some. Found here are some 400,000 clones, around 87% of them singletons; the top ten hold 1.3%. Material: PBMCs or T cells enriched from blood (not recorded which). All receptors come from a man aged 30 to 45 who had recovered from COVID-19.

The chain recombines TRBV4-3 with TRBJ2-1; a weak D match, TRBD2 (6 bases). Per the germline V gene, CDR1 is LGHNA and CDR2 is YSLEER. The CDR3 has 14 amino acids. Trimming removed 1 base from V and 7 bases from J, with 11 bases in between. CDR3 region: CASSQVGLQNEQFF. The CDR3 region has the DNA TGCGCCAGCAGCCAAGTGGGACTCCAAAATGAGCAGTTCTTC.

The CDR3 nucleotides are TGTGCCAGCAGCTCGGGACAGGGAAGACTGAACACTGAAGCTTTCTTT. Protein product: CASSSGQGRLNTEAFF. The V gene is TRBV7-9, the J gene TRBJ1-1, with 9 bases aligning to TRBD1. Germline values: CDR1 SEHNR, CDR2 FQNEAQ (reference sequence). The CDR3 runs 16 residues. The junction had 6 bases not matched to a gene; V was cut back by 4 bases and J by 0 bases. The variable domain in full, with the rest retrieved from reference TRBV7-9 and TRBJ1-1, is DTGVSQNPRHKITKRGQNVTFRCDPISEHNRLYWYRQTLGQGPEFLTYFQNEAQLEKSRLLSDRFSAERPKGSFSTLEIQRTEQGDSAMYLCASSSGQGRLNTEAFFGQGTRLTVV.

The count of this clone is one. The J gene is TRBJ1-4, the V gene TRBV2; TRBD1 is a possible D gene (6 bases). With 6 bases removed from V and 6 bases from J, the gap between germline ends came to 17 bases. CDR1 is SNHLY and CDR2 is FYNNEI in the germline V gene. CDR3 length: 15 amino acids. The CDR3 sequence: CASRGARRFDEKLFF. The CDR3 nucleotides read TGTGCCAGCAGGGGGGCCCGGAGGTTCGATGAAAAACTGTTTTTT. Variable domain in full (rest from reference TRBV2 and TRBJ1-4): EPEVTQTPSHQVTQMGQEVILRCVPISNHLYFYWYRQILGQKVEFLVSFYNNEISEKSEIFDDQFSVERPDGSNFTLKIRSTKLEDSAMYFCASRGARRFDEKLFFGSGTQLSVL.

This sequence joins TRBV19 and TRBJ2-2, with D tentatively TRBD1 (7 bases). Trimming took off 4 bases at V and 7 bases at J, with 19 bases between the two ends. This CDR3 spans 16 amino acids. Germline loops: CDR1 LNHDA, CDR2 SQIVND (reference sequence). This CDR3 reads CASSTPRRDSRGELFF. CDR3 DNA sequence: TGTGCCAGTAGTACCCCCAGGCGGGACAGTCGCGGGGAGCTGTTTTTT.

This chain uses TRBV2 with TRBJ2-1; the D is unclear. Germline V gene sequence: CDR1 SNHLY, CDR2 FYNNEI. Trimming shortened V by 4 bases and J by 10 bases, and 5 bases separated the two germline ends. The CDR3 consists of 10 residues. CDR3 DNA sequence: TGTGCCAGCAGTGTGGCCGAGCAGTTCTTC. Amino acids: CASSVAEQFF.

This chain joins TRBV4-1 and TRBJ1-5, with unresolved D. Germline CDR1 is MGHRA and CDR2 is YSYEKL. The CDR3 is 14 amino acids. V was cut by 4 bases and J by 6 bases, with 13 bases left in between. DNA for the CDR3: TGCGCCAGCAGCCTCCTCTTAGGCGGTCAGCCCCAGCATTTT. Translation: CASSLLLGGQPQHF.

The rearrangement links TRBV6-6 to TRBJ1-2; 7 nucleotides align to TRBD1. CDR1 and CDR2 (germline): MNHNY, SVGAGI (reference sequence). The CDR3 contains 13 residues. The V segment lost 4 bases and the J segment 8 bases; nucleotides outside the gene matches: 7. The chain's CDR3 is CASSSTTGSGYTF. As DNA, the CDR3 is TGTGCCAGCAGTTCCACGACAGGGTCGGGCTACACCTTC.

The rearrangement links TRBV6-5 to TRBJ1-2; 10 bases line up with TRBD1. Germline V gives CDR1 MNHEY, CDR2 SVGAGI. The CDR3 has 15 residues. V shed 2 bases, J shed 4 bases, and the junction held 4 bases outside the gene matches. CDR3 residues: CASSYGDRGSYGYTF. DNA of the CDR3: TGTGCCAGCAGTTACGGGGACAGGGGAAGCTATGGCTACACCTTC.

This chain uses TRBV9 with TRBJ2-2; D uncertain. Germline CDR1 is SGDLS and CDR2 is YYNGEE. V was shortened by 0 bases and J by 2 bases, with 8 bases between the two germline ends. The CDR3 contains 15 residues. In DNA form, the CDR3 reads TGTGCCAGCAGCGTAGGTCAAGCAAACACCGGGGAGCTGTTTTTT. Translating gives CASSVGQANTGELFF.

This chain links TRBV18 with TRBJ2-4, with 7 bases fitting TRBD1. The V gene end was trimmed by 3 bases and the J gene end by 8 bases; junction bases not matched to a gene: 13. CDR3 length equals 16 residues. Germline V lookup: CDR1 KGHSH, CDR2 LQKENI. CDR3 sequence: CASSPPRGTAGDIQYF. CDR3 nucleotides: TGTGCCAGCTCACCCCCTAGGGGGACAGCAGGGGACATTCAGTACTTC. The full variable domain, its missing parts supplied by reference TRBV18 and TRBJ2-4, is NAGVMQNPRHLVRRRGQEARLRCSPMKGHSHVYWYRQLPEEGLKFMVYLQKENIIDESGMPKERFSAEFPKEGPSILRIQQVVRGDSAAYFCASSPPRGTAGDIQYFGAGTRLSVL.

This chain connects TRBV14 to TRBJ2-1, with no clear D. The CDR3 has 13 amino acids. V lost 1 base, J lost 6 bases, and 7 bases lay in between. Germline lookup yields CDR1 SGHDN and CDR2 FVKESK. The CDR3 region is CASSQVGRNEQFF. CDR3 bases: TGTGCCAGCAGCCAAGTTGGGCGCAATGAGCAGTTCTTC.

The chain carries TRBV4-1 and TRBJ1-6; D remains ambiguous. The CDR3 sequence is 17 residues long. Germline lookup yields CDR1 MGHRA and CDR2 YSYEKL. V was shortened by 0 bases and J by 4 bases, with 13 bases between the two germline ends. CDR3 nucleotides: TGCGCCAGCAGCCAAGATCAGGAGGCGGCTTATAATTCACCCCTCCACTTT. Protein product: CASSQDQEAAYNSPLHF.

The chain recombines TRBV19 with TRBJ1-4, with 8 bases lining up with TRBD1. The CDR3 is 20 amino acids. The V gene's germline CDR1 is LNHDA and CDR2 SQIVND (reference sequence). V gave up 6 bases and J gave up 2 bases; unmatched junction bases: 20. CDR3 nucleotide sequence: TGTGCCAGTAGACGGGATCTCGGACAGGGATTACTACGGACTAATGAAAAACTGTTTTTT. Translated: CASRRDLGQGLLRTNEKLFF.

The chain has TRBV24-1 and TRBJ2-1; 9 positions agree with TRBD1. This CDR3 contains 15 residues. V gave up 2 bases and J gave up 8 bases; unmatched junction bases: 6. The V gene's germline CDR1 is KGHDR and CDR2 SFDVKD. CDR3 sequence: CATSDSKQGAYEQFF. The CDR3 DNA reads TGTGCCACCAGTGATTCCAAACAGGGGGCCTATGAGCAGTTCTTC.

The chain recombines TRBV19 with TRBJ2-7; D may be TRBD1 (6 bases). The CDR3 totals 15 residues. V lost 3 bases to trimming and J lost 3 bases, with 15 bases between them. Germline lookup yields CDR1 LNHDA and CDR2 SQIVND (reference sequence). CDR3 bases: TGTGCCAGTAGTATGAGGGGACAAGGAAGCTACGAGCAGTACTTC. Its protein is CASSMRGQGSYEQYF.

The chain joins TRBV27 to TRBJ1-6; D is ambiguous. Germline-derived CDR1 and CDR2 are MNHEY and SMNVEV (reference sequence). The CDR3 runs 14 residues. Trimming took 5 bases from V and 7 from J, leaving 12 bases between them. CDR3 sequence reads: CASSLDGRNSPLHF. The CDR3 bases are TGTGCCAGCAGTCTGGACGGGAGAAATTCACCCCTCCACTTT.